This T cell receptor beta chain was recovered during a study of T cell responses to AZD1222 COVID-19 vaccine. As regards this clone: Its target is unknown.

Findings and caveats of the study: The donor cohort was predominantly white British with a female majority, and clonal diversity may have been underestimated.

TCRdb's table, derived via immunoSEQ multiplex PCR, lists solely in-frame clones and lacks some. The profile covers over 110,000 clones, with around 90% appearing a single time and approximately 6% taken by the ten largest. The CDR3 is 16 residues long. The trim removed 1 base at V and 4 bases at J, leaving 1 base unmatched. Germline CDR1 and CDR2: LGHNA and YSLEER. This sequence originates from an adult in good health. The material sequenced was peripheral blood, taken on day 0 of AZD1222 vaccination. The chain couples TRBV4-3 to TRBJ2-1; 13 positions agree with TRBD2. The CDR3 DNA sequence: TGCGCCAGCAGCCAAGGGACTAGCGGGAGATACAATGAGCAGTTCTTC. It encodes CASSQGTSGRYNEQFF.